The next 6 T cell receptor beta chains were all read from a single sample in a study of cytomegalovirus exposure and HLA in healthy donors. PCR used 60 Vbeta primers and 13 Jbeta primers. Some clones are missing from TCRdb's copy, which holds only in-frame ones; the method was immunoSEQ multiplex PCR. The sample consists of some 180,000 clones, over 80% of them appearing once. The sequencing input was PBMCs. These receptors were taken from a male donor in good health and CMV-seronegative.

The rearrangement links TRBV30 to TRBJ1-4; the D gene is possibly TRBD1 (6 bases). The CDR3 extends over 13 amino acids. V was cut by 3 bases and J by 8 bases, with 13 bases left in between. In germline, CDR1 is GTSNPN, CDR2 SVGIG (reference sequence). The CDR3 DNA reads TGTGCCTGGAGGCATGGGGGCGTGGAAAAACTGTTTTTT. The encoded protein is CAWRHGGVEKLFF.

V usage is TRBV7-9 and J usage is TRBJ2-2, with 8 bases aligning to TRBD1. Germline V lookup: CDR1 SEHNR, CDR2 FQNEAQ (reference sequence). CDR3 size: 16 residues. The J segment lost 1 base and the V segment lost 5 bases, leaving 6 bases of the junction unmatched. CDR3 DNA: TGTGCCAGCAGCCCAACGACAGGGGTGAACACCGGGGAGCTGTTTTTT. Residues: CASSPTTGVNTGELFF.

This clone was seen only a few times. J is TRBJ2-6 and V is TRBV15; D not certain. The germline CDR1 and CDR2 sequences are LNHNV and YYDKDF (reference sequence). This CDR3 region has 15 residues. Between the trimmed V and J ends, which lost 0 bases and 2 bases, there was a span of 5 bases. The CDR3 spells CATSRDRAGANVLTF. The CDR3 bases are TGTGCCACCAGCAGAGATCGCGCTGGGGCCAACGTCCTGACTTTC.

V and J are TRBV2 and TRBJ1-6; 7 bases line up with TRBD1. CDR1 SNHLY and CDR2 FYNNEI come from the germline V gene. The CDR3 loop spans 16 amino acids. V trimming: 6 bases; J trimming: 2 bases; junction bases outside the gene matches: 7. The CDR3 spells CASRSGTDPYNSPLHF. As DNA, the CDR3 is TGTGCCAGCAGATCCGGGACAGACCCCTATAATTCACCCCTCCACTTT.

The chain carries TRBV5-1 and TRBJ2-5, with a tentative D call TRBD1 (7 bases). This CDR3 has 16 amino acids. The V gene lost 2 bases and the J gene lost 4 bases, with 18 bases spanning the gap. Germline assignment: CDR1 SGHRS and CDR2 YFSETQ. CDR3 amino acids: CASSLGQAGSGETQYF. CDR3 nucleotides: TGCGCCAGCAGCTTAGGACAGGCGGGGTCTGGAGAGACCCAGTACTTC.

This chain uses TRBV11-2 with TRBJ2-2; D perhaps matches TRBD1 (5 bases). Trimming removed 3 bases from V and 5 bases from J, with 10 bases in between. CDR1 is SGHAT, CDR2 FQNNGV, per germline. The CDR3 contains 14 residues. The CDR3, as DNA: TGTGCCAGCAGCTTGACCAGGGCTACCGGGGAGCTGTTTTTT. It translates to CASSLTRATGELFF.